Shown below are 19 T cell receptor beta chains from a single sample sequenced in a study of blood T cells in healthy people across ages (dated by TCRdb to between 2014 and 2017). Libraries were built with 5' RACE. These reads were obtained on an Illumina HiSeq 2500. A second about 7 to 11 cycle PCR used a sample-barcoded 5' primer and a J-beta primer mix. TCRdb reran the public reads through fastp at Q25 and MiXCR, keeping productive beta chains. For every CDR3 protein sequence, its rows merge into one entry that carries the most common genes and DNA. The sample table records some 1 million distinct CDR3 sequences; roughly 45% of these occur just once. Together, the top ten hold approximately 17% of the sample. Source material: blood. All receptors derive from a woman in her sixties or seventies in good health.

This rearrangement joins TRBV24-1 to TRBJ2-3; TRBD2 matches at 11 bases. Germline values: CDR1 KGHDR, CDR2 SFDVKD. The CDR3 is made up of 17 amino acids. V shed 5 bases and J 3 bases; nucleotides not matched to a gene: 9. The CDR3 region has the DNA TGTGCCACCAGTGGAACTAGCGGGAGAGATGGGACAGATACGCAGTATTTT. Protein product: CATSGTSGRDGTDTQYF.

In this sample, this clonotype turned up many times. V gene TRBV9 combines with J gene TRBJ1-2, with D possibly TRBD1 on 5 matching bases. Looked up from germline, CDR1 is SGDLS and CDR2 is YYNGEE. The CDR3 is 13 amino acids. V lost 2 bases, J lost 8 bases, and 13 bases lay in between. CDR3 sequence reads: CASSVDNVKGYTF. CDR3 nucleotides: TGTGCCAGCAGCGTGGACAACGTAAAGGGCTACACCTTC.

The chain couples TRBV20-1 to TRBJ1-5; 7 nucleotides match TRBD1. The V gene end was trimmed by 6 bases and the J gene end by 5 bases; junction bases not matched to a gene: 7. In germline, CDR1 is DFQATT, CDR2 SNEGSKA (reference sequence). The CDR3 has 13 residues. This CDR3 reads CSASQGGDQPQHF. In DNA form, the CDR3 reads TGCAGTGCGAGCCAGGGGGGGGATCAGCCCCAGCATTTT.

In this sample, this clonotype turned up a few times. The chain has TRBV7-9 and TRBJ2-7; 9 nucleotides line up with TRBD2. In germline, CDR1 is SEHNR, CDR2 FQNEAQ (reference sequence). V was pared by 0 bases and J by 4 bases, with 13 bases of the junction left unmatched. This CDR3 has 18 residues. DNA for the CDR3: TGTGCCAGCAGCTTAGCCCCTAGTCCGAGCGGGAGGAATTACGAGCAGTACTTC. It encodes CASSLAPSPSGRNYEQYF. The complete variable domain, with remaining parts taken from reference TRBV7-9 and TRBJ2-7, reads DTGVSQNPRHKITKRGQNVTFRCDPISEHNRLYWYRQTLGQGPEFLTYFQNEAQLEKSRLLSDRFSAERPKGSFSTLEIQRTEQGDSAMYLCASSLAPSPSGRNYEQYFGPGTRLTVT.

As to this clonotype: Possible read error: a much larger clone is one base away. The genes are TRBV7-8 and TRBJ2-7, with 7 bases identical to TRBD2. Trimming took 5 bases from V and 7 from J; bases not matched to a gene: 8. Per germline, CDR1 SGHVS and CDR2 FQNEAQ. The CDR3 sequence is 13 residues long. The DNA of the CDR3 is TGTGCCAGCAGCGGGGGACTAACCGATGAGCAGTACTTC. Protein sequence: CASSGGLTDEQYF.

The rearrangement joins TRBV6-5 to TRBJ2-3; 10 nucleotides agree with TRBD2. V dropped 2 bases and J dropped 0; count of bases not matched to a gene: 2. Germline V CDR1 and CDR2: MNHEY, SVGAGI. The CDR3 has 16 amino acids. CDR3 sequence (DNA): TGTGCCAGCAGTTACGGACTAGCGGTTAGCACAGATACGCAGTATTTT. Amino acids: CASSYGLAVSTDTQYF.

The gene calls are TRBV13 and TRBJ2-7, with 8 bases matching TRBD1. J lost 0 bases, V lost 2 bases, and 3 bases had no gene match. The CDR3 spans 15 residues. Germline V gene data show CDR1 as PRHDT and CDR2 as FYEKMQ (reference sequence). Here the CDR3 reads CASSLQGQVSYEQYF. The CDR3 region has the DNA TGTGCCAGCAGCTTACAGGGACAGGTCTCCTACGAGCAGTACTTC. Looking up the rest from reference TRBV13 and TRBJ2-7 gives the full variable domain: AAGVIQSPRHLIKEKRETATLKCYPIPRHDTVYWYQQGPGQDPQFLISFYEKMQSDKGSIPDRFSAQQFSDYHSELNMSSLELGDSALYFCASSLQGQVSYEQYFGPGTRLTVT.

To note about this clonotype: A much larger clone is a single base away; this may be a read error. V gene TRBV27 combines with J gene TRBJ2-7, with D perhaps matching TRBD2 (6 bases). The CDR3 contains 15 residues. The V gene lost 4 bases and the J gene lost 5 bases, with 18 bases spanning the gap. Germline V CDR1 and CDR2: MNHEY, SMNVEV (reference sequence). CDR3 coding DNA: TGTGCCAGCAGTTCCCTCGGGACTGGGTACGACGAGCAGTACTTC. Amino acid sequence: CASSSLGTGYDEQYF.

This clonotype showed up just once. The gene calls are TRBV11-2 and TRBJ1-2, with D uncertain. The CDR3 consists of 13 residues. CDR1 is SGHAT and CDR2 is FQNNGV in the germline V gene. Trimming removed 5 bases at V and 7 bases at J, with 14 bases between. The CDR3 loop is CASSVGGPGGYTF. CDR3 bases: TGTGCCAGCAGCGTAGGTGGACCTGGTGGCTACACCTTC.

V and J are TRBV4-1 and TRBJ2-1; no definite D call. This CDR3 comprises 15 residues. Per the germline V gene, CDR1 is MGHRA and CDR2 is YSYEKL. V was clipped by 0 bases and J by 4 bases, with 10 bases between them. CDR3 coding DNA: TGCGCCAGCAGCCAAGAAATTATCAGTTACAATGAGCAGTTCTTC. This encodes CASSQEIISYNEQFF.

V is TRBV20-1 and J is TRBJ2-7; D uncertain. Deletions cut 2 bases from V and 2 bases from J, with 7 bases between. Germline values: CDR1 DFQATT, CDR2 SNEGSKA (reference sequence). The CDR3 runs 12 residues. The chain's CDR3 is CSARIGPYEQYF. The CDR3 DNA follows: TGCAGTGCTAGAATAGGTCCCTACGAGCAGTACTTC.

The chain couples TRBV5-1 to TRBJ1-6; D unclear. V was shortened by 4 bases and J by 0 bases, with 17 bases between the two germline ends. From germline, CDR1 is SGHRS and CDR2 YFSETQ. The CDR3 extends over 18 amino acids. CDR3 loop: CASSKADPGSSYNSPLHF. The CDR3 DNA reads as TGCGCCAGCAGCAAGGCAGACCCCGGGAGCTCCTATAATTCACCCCTCCACTTT.

The rearrangement joins TRBV6-2 or TRBV6-3 to TRBJ2-2, with 11 bases lining up with TRBD1. The CDR3 spans 15 residues. J was trimmed by 6 bases and V by 6 bases; bases with no gene match: 6. Germline V gene lookup returns CDR1 MNHEY and CDR2 SVGEGT. The CDR3 here is CASSRPGQGAGELFF. CDR3 nucleotide sequence: TGTGCCAGCAGCCGACCGGGACAGGGGGCCGGGGAGCTGTTTTTT.

The chain employs TRBV7-9 and TRBJ2-1; the D gene is possibly TRBD1 (5 bases). The V gene's germline CDR1 is SEHNR and CDR2 FQNEAQ (reference sequence). The CDR3 is 16 residues long. Between the trimmed V and J ends, which lost 1 base and 7 bases, there was a span of 17 bases. The CDR3 coding sequence is TGTGCCAGCAGCTTAGGGCAGGGAAAGTCCAGAAATGAGCAGTTCTTC. Translation: CASSLGQGKSRNEQFF.

This rearrangement joins TRBV6-5 to TRBJ2-7, with 7 nucleotides matching TRBD1. Germline V CDR1 and CDR2: MNHEY, SVGAGI. Germline trimming cut 6 bases from V and 0 bases from J; bases unmatched to any gene: 2. The CDR3 is 13 amino acids. The CDR3 DNA is TGTGCCAGCAGGGACAGGACCTCCTACGAGCAGTACTTC. It translates to CASRDRTSYEQYF.

Points on this clonotype: Since a much larger clone is just one base distant, this may be a read error. The gene calls are TRBV5-1 and TRBJ2-7; TRBD2 aligns across 11 bases. J lost 7 bases, V lost 2 bases, and 5 bases had no gene match. In germline, CDR1 is SGHRS, CDR2 YFSETQ. This CDR3 contains 14 residues. The CDR3 region has the DNA TGCGCCAGCAGCTTCGTAGCGGGAGGGGATGAGCAGTACTTC. It yields the protein CASSFVAGGDEQYF.

The chain is built from TRBV9 and TRBJ2-3; 14 bases match TRBD2. V gave up 4 bases and J gave up 5 bases; unmatched junction bases: 6. CDR1 is SGDLS, CDR2 YYNGEE, per germline. The CDR3 has 16 amino acids. CDR3 region: CASSTTSGRARDTQYF. The DNA for the CDR3 is TGTGCCAGCAGCACGACTAGCGGGAGGGCAAGAGATACGCAGTATTTT.

This chain connects TRBV12-3 or TRBV12-4 to TRBJ2-3, with 11 bases matching TRBD2. The CDR3 runs to 16 residues. V shed 5 bases and J 2 bases; nucleotides not matched to a gene: 6. This CDR3 reads CASSRGLAGLTDTQYF. The DNA of the CDR3 is TGTGCCAGCAGTCGAGGACTAGCGGGCCTCACAGATACGCAGTATTTT.

The chain uses TRBV20-1 and TRBJ2-5, with D perhaps TRBD1 (6 bases). The V and J ends lost 5 bases and 10 bases respectively, with 11 bases between them. Looked up from germline, CDR1 is DFQATT and CDR2 is SNEGSKA (reference sequence). This CDR3 spans 10 amino acids. This chain's CDR3 is CSARQGFQYF. Here the CDR3 DNA reads TGCAGTGCTCGCCAGGGGTTCCAGTACTTC.